A selection of T cell receptor beta chains follows, all from one sample in a study of T cell responses to AZD1222 COVID-19 vaccine. Using immunoSEQ multiplex PCR, the repertoire was profiled, and TCRdb retains in-frame clones only, with some absent. The table lists 90,000 or so clones, under 90% of them singletons. The specimen was peripheral blood, collected on day 0 of AZD1222 vaccination. These TCRs come from an adult in good health. The CDR3 runs from the conserved cysteine through the conserved F or W. The order of the fields is CDR3 protein, clone size, D gene, V gene, J gene. A D gene is named only where the DNA matches it firmly. Clone size is not always given. Where it is, it says once, few, many or a class for expanded clones.

CASSAGTGLRMYTF	.	TRBD1	TRBV9	TRBJ1-2
CASRPGQTIRPSTNEKLFF	once	TRBD1	TRBV3-1/TRBV3-2	TRBJ1-4
CASRIRGGIAKNIQYF	.	TRBD2	TRBV13	TRBJ2-4
CASSWDGTGELFF	.	.	TRBV2	TRBJ2-2
CAISDPGLAGEDTQYF	.	TRBD2	TRBV10-3	TRBJ2-3
CASSSSSGFMGAGTGELFF	.	.	TRBV11-3	TRBJ2-2
CANSSRGRDSLYEQYF	.	TRBD1	TRBV7-8	TRBJ2-7
CASSQDDPRWGYYNEQFF	.	.	TRBV4-3	TRBJ2-1
CASRRGYNSPLHF	.	.	TRBV3-1/TRBV3-2	TRBJ1-6
CASSTYSNQPQHF	.	.	TRBV6-6	TRBJ1-5
CASSIGKTRWETQYF	.	.	TRBV19	TRBJ2-5
CARSRGESSYEQYF	few	TRBD2	TRBV4-1	TRBJ2-7
CASTRPGSLYEQYF	.	.	TRBV2	TRBJ2-7
CASSEFLRGGTGEAFF	.	.	TRBV25-1	TRBJ1-1
CASSQVTGDPYNEQFF	.	TRBD1	TRBV4-2	TRBJ2-1
CASSLVGSLVEQYF	.	.	TRBV7-2	TRBJ2-7
CASSQRQGSNTGELFF	.	TRBD1	TRBV18	TRBJ2-2
CASRQGEDEKLFF	.	TRBD1	TRBV5-1	TRBJ1-4
CASSQNRQLTRQPQHF	.	.	TRBV3-1/TRBV3-2	TRBJ1-5
CASSLGQDSYNSPLHF	.	TRBD1	TRBV5-1	TRBJ1-6
CASSLHYWTGGAWGNQPQHF	.	TRBD1	TRBV5-5	TRBJ1-5
CASSLGDREGRVDGAFF	.	TRBD1	TRBV27	TRBJ1-1
CASSYGPSSGANVLTF	.	.	TRBV6-5	TRBJ2-6
CASSLNTLPGDEQYF	once	.	TRBV5-1	TRBJ2-7
CSVTGGSSYNEQFF	.	TRBD1	TRBV29-1	TRBJ2-1
CASSIWGVGNQPQHF	.	.	TRBV19	TRBJ1-5
CASSYPGDVSASSYNEQFF	.	.	TRBV6-2/TRBV6-3	TRBJ2-1
CASSYGGIDEKLFF	.	.	TRBV6-5	TRBJ1-4
CASSQDRDRGEKLFF	.	TRBD1	TRBV4-2	TRBJ1-4
CASSDPTLIGAGGYTF	.	.	TRBV6-1	TRBJ1-2
CASRRTDSYEQYF	.	.	TRBV19	TRBJ2-7
CASSSGKSYNEQFF	.	.	TRBV5-4	TRBJ2-1
CASQKKASGLGETQYF	.	TRBD2	TRBV7-9	TRBJ2-5
CASSLVGTYNEQFF	.	.	TRBV7-2	TRBJ2-1
CASSINRGAGVGAFF	.	TRBD1	TRBV19	TRBJ1-1
CATTGYNEQFF	.	.	TRBV15	TRBJ2-1
CASSMRGETQYF	once	.	TRBV12-3/TRBV12-4	TRBJ2-5
CASSSPGTSGGSTQYF	.	TRBD2	TRBV5-8	TRBJ2-3
CASSPRNGLAGASYNEQFF	.	TRBD2	TRBV11-3	TRBJ2-1
CASSQTGTETQYF	.	.	TRBV18	TRBJ2-5
CATTGIVLGANVLTF	.	.	TRBV30	TRBJ2-6
CASSTARTDTQYF	once	.	TRBV27	TRBJ2-3
CASSQERADGEQFF	.	.	TRBV4-2	TRBJ2-1
CASSMGRQDTQYF	.	.	TRBV19	TRBJ2-3
CASSELWRGGYTF	.	.	TRBV2	TRBJ1-2
CASSVTWDSPLHF	.	.	TRBV9	TRBJ1-6
CASSRTGKANYGYTF	.	TRBD1	TRBV6-2/TRBV6-3	TRBJ1-2
CASSTGTSGRDEQFF	.	TRBD2	TRBV5-1	TRBJ2-1
CASSLVRVGAATQYF	once	.	TRBV7-8	TRBJ2-5
CASSGTGEQLSYGYTF	.	TRBD1	TRBV9	TRBJ1-2
CASRDGREDWNEQFF	.	TRBD2	TRBV6-1	TRBJ2-1
CASSQDAYSNQPQHF	.	.	TRBV4-3	TRBJ1-5
CASSFGQIQETQYF	.	.	TRBV5-1	TRBJ2-5
CASSLNRGKFGYEQYF	.	TRBD1	TRBV7-2	TRBJ2-7
CASSLMGEWNEQFF	once	.	TRBV7-3	TRBJ2-1
CASSVGHPGEQYF	.	.	TRBV9	TRBJ2-7
CASSATMNRGPGELFF	.	.	TRBV11-3	TRBJ2-2
CATSRDGGNYGYTF	.	.	TRBV15	TRBJ1-2
CASSQEAVFSYNEQFF	.	.	TRBV4-1	TRBJ2-1